This T cell receptor beta chain appears in the sequencing data of a study of T cell changes during pregnancy in multiple sclerosis. The table came from immunoSEQ multiplex PCR; TCRdb's copy has only in-frame clones and leaves some out. This table has approximately 25,000 clones, around nine tenths appearing once. CDR1 ENHRY and CDR2 SYGVKD come from the germline V gene. The V and J ends lost 9 bases and 2 bases, in that order; junction bases with no gene match: 6. This CDR3 comprises 13 residues. This rearrangement joins TRBV10-3 to TRBJ2-7, with 8 bases identical to TRBD1. This specimen consisted of CD4+ T cells from peripheral blood mononuclear cells, obtained in the first trimester of pregnancy. The clonotype originates from a female donor in good health, enrolled as a control in a pregnancy study. CDR3 region: CAIGTGLPYEQYF. The CDR3 nucleotides are TGTGCCATAGGGACAGGCCTCCCCTACGAGCAGTACTTC.